The rows below give T cell receptor beta chains drawn from one sample of a study of STAT5B mutations in CD4+ large granular lymphocyte leukemia. Method: immunoSEQ multiplex PCR; TCRdb's copy keeps in-frame clones and lacks some. This sample has over 25,000 clones, with 81% found just once. Sequenced: CD4+ T cells from blood buffy coats. The receptor set was obtained from a human donor in good health. Both conserved end residues are part of each CDR3. A D gene is named only where the DNA matches it firmly. The listing skips clone size in some rows; elsewhere it reads once, few, many or a size class.

J gene: TRBJ2-6
V gene: TRBV28
D gene: TRBD1
clone size: -
CDR3 protein: CASCRTGVPGANVLTF
CDR3 DNA: TGTGCCAGTTGTCGGACAGGCGTCCCCGGGGCCAACGTCCTGACTTTC

J gene: TRBJ1-5
V gene: TRBV19
D gene: TRBD1
clone size: -
CDR3 protein: CASSISGQGAWGNQPQHF
CDR3 DNA: TGTGCCAGTAGTATTTCGGGACAGGGGGCCTGGGGCAATCAGCCCCAGCATTTT

J gene: TRBJ2-3
V gene: TRBV11-3
D gene: -
clone size: -
CDR3 protein: CASSLGASTDTQYF
CDR3 DNA: TGTGCCAGCAGCTTAGGAGCAAGCACAGATACGCAGTATTTT

J gene: TRBJ2-5
V gene: TRBV2
D gene: TRBD2
clone size: -
CDR3 protein: CASRGLAGGETQYF
CDR3 DNA: TGTGCCAGCAGGGGACTAGCGGGCGGGGAGACCCAGTACTTC

J gene: TRBJ2-7
V gene: TRBV14
D gene: -
clone size: -
CDR3 protein: CASSQGGFYEQYF
CDR3 DNA: TGTGCCAGCAGCCAAGGGGGGTTCTACGAGCAGTACTTC

J gene: TRBJ2-3
V gene: TRBV10-3
D gene: -
clone size: -
CDR3 protein: CAISGGGAWDTQYF
CDR3 DNA: TGTGCCATCAGTGGAGGGGGAGCGTGGGATACGCAGTATTTT

J gene: TRBJ2-7
V gene: TRBV19
D gene: -
clone size: -
CDR3 protein: CATNRGPGSYEQYF
CDR3 DNA: TGTGCCACAAACCGTGGTCCGGGATCCTACGAGCAGTACTTC

J gene: TRBJ2-3
V gene: TRBV5-1
D gene: -
clone size: once
CDR3 protein: CASKTGTSTDTQYF
CDR3 DNA: TGCGCCAGTAAAACAGGGACTAGCACAGATACGCAGTATTTT

J gene: TRBJ2-5
V gene: TRBV6-1
D gene: TRBD1
clone size: -
CDR3 protein: CASSWDRGRETQYF
CDR3 DNA: TGTGCCAGCAGTTGGGACAGGGGGAGGGAGACCCAGTACTTC

J gene: TRBJ1-5
V gene: TRBV7-8
D gene: TRBD1
clone size: -
CDR3 protein: CASSPTGGESNQPQHF
CDR3 DNA: TGTGCCAGCAGTCCTACAGGGGGCGAGAGCAATCAGCCCCAGCATTTT

J gene: TRBJ2-5
V gene: TRBV18
D gene: -
clone size: -
CDR3 protein: CASSPGLSQETQYF
CDR3 DNA: TGTGCCAGCTCACCCGGACTATCCCAAGAGACCCAGTACTTC

J gene: TRBJ1-5
V gene: TRBV2
D gene: -
clone size: few
CDR3 protein: CASSDEGQPQHF
CDR3 DNA: TGTGCCAGCAGTGATGAGGGTCAGCCCCAGCATTTT

J gene: TRBJ2-5
V gene: TRBV28
D gene: TRBD2
clone size: -
CDR3 protein: CASSSIPSPSGPPYF
CDR3 DNA: TGTGCCAGCAGTTCCATCCCGAGCCCTAGCGGGCCCCCGTACTTC

J gene: TRBJ1-2
V gene: TRBV19
D gene: -
clone size: -
CDR3 protein: CASSLGEDYGYTF
CDR3 DNA: TGTGCCAGTAGCCTCGGGGAGGACTATGGCTACACCTTC

J gene: TRBJ2-3
V gene: TRBV2
D gene: TRBD1
clone size: -
CDR3 protein: CASRIGNRGPDTQYF
CDR3 DNA: TGTGCCAGCAGGATCGGGAACAGGGGCCCAGATACGCAGTATTTT

J gene: TRBJ2-1
V gene: TRBV7-3
D gene: -
clone size: -
CDR3 protein: CASSLLSTSSSYNEQFF
CDR3 DNA: TGTGCCAGCAGCTTATTATCTACATCGAGCTCCTACAATGAGCAGTTCTTC

J gene: TRBJ2-1
V gene: TRBV7-9
D gene: TRBD2
clone size: -
CDR3 protein: CASSLQREPYNEQFF
CDR3 DNA: TGTGCCAGCAGCTTACAGCGGGAGCCCTACAATGAGCAGTTCTTC

J gene: TRBJ2-5
V gene: TRBV5-5
D gene: -
clone size: -
CDR3 protein: CASNLGEETQYF
CDR3 DNA: TGTGCCAGCAACCTCGGAGAAGAGACCCAGTACTTC

J gene: TRBJ2-3
V gene: TRBV6-6
D gene: -
clone size: -
CDR3 protein: CASSSGIFTDTQYF
CDR3 DNA: TGTGCCAGCAGTTCCGGGATCTTCACAGATACGCAGTATTTT

J gene: TRBJ2-5
V gene: TRBV10-1
D gene: TRBD2
clone size: -
CDR3 protein: CASRDGTSPFTQETQYF
CDR3 DNA: TGCGCCAGCAGGGACGGGACTAGCCCATTCACGCAAGAGACCCAGTACTTC

J gene: TRBJ1-2
V gene: TRBV7-9
D gene: TRBD1
clone size: -
CDR3 protein: CASSPSGTGVIANYGYTF
CDR3 DNA: TGTGCCAGCAGCCCCTCCGGGACAGGGGTTATAGCTAACTATGGCTACACCTTC

J gene: TRBJ2-5
V gene: TRBV19
D gene: TRBD1
clone size: -
CDR3 protein: CASRGQGGYQETQYF
CDR3 DNA: TGTGCCAGTAGGGGACAGGGGGGGTACCAAGAGACCCAGTACTTC

J gene: TRBJ1-3
V gene: TRBV19
D gene: -
clone size: -
CDR3 protein: CASSTGRGNTIYF
CDR3 DNA: TGTGCCAGTAGTACCGGACGGGGAAACACCATATATTTT

J gene: TRBJ1-2
V gene: TRBV19
D gene: -
clone size: -
CDR3 protein: CASSSGFPGYTF
CDR3 DNA: TGTGCCAGTAGTTCCGGGTTTCCTGGCTACACCTTC

J gene: TRBJ1-6
V gene: TRBV6-4
D gene: -
clone size: -
CDR3 protein: CASSEKGFRSPLHF
CDR3 DNA: TGTGCCAGCAGTGAAAAGGGCTTTCGTTCACCCCTCCACTTT